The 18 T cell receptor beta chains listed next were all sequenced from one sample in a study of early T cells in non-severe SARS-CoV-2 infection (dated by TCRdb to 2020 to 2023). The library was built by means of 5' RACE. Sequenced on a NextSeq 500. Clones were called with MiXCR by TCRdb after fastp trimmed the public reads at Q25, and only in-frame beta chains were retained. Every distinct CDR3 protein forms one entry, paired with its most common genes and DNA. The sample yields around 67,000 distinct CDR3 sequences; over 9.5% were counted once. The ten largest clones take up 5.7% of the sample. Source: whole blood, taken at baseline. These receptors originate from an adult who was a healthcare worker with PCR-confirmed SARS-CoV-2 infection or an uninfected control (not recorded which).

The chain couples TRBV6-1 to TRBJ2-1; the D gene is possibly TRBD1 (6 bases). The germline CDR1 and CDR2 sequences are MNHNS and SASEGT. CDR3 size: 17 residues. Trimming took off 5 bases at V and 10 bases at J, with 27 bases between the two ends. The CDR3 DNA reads TGTGCCAGCAGTTTGTTCTTTCGGGCAGGGGCTACGTTAGAGCAGTTCTTC. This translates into CASSLFFRAGATLEQFF.

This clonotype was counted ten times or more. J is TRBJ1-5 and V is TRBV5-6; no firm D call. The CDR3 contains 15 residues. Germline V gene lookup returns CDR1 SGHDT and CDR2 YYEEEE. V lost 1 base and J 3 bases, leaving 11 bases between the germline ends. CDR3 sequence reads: CASSLFKGFNQPQHF. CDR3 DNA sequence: TGTGCCAGCAGCTTGTTCAAGGGTTTCAATCAGCCCCAGCATTTT. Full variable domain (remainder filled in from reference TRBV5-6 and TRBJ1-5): DAGVTQSPTHLIKTRGQQVTLRCSPKSGHDTVSWYQQALGQGPQFIFQYYEEEERQRGNFPDRFSGHQFPNYSSELNVNALLLGDSALYLCASSLFKGFNQPQHFGDGTRLSIL.

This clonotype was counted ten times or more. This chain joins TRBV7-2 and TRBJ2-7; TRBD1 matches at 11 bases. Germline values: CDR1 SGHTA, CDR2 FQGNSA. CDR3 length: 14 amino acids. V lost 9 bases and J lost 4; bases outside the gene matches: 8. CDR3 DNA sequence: TGTGCCAGTTCCCCGGACAGGGGGCGATACGAGCAGTACTTC. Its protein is CASSPDRGRYEQYF.

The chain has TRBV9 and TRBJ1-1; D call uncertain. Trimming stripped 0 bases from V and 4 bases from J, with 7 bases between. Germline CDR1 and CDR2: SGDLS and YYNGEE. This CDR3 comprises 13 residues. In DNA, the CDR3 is TGTGCCAGCAGCGTAGATCCAGTCACTGAAGCTTTCTTT. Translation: CASSVDPVTEAFF.

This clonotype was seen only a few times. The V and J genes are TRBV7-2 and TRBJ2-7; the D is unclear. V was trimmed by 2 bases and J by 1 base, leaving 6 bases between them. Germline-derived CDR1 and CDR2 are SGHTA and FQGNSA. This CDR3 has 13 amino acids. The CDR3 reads CASSLPASYEQYF. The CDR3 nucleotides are TGTGCCAGCAGCTTACCAGCGTCCTACGAGCAGTACTTC.

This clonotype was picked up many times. CDR3 DNA: TGTGCCAGCAGTTTAGCCGACAGTCTCAACTCCTACGAGCAGTACTTC. Translation gives CASSLADSLNSYEQYF. The V and J genes are TRBV12-3 or TRBV12-4 and TRBJ2-7, with D perhaps matching TRBD1 (5 bases). CDR3 size: 16 residues. The V and J ends lost 0 bases and 0 bases respectively, with 12 bases between them.

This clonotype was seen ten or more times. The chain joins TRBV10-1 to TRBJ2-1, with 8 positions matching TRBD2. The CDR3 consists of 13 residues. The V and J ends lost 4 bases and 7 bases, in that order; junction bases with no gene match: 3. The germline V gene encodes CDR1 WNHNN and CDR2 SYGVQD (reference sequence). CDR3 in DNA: TGCGCCAGCAGTGTTAGCGGGGAGAATGAGCAGTTCTTC. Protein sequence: CASSVSGENEQFF.

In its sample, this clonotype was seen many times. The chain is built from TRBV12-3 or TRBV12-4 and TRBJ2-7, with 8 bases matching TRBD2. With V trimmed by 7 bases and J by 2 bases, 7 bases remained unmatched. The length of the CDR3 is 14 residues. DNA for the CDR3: TGTGCCAGCACGGGGCGGGGGGCTCCCTACGAGCAGTACTTC. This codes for CASTGRGAPYEQYF.

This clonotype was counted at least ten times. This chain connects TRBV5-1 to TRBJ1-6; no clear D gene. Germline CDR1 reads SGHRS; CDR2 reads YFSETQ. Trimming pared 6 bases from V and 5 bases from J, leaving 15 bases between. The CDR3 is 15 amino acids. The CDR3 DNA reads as TGCGCCAGCACACGCTCGTGGGATCATAATTCACCCCTCCACTTT. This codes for CASTRSWDHNSPLHF.

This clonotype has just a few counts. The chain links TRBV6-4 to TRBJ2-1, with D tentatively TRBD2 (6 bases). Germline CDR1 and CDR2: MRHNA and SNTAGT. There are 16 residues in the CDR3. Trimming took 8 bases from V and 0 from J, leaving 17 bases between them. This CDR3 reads CASHPSGTHSYNEQFF. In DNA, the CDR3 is TGTGCCAGCCACCCCTCAGGGACTCACTCCTACAATGAGCAGTTCTTC.

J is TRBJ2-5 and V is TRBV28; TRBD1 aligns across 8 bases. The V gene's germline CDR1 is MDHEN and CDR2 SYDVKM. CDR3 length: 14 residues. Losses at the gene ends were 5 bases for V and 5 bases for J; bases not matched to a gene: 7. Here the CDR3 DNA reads TGTGCCAGCAGTCCGGTGGACAGGGTGGAGACCCAGTACTTC. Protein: CASSPVDRVETQYF.

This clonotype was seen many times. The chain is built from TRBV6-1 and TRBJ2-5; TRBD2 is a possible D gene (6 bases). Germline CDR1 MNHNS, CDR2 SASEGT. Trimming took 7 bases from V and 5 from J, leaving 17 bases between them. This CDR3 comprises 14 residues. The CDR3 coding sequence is TGTGCCAGCACCTATCTCCGGGAGATGGAGACCCAGTACTTC. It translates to CASTYLREMETQYF.

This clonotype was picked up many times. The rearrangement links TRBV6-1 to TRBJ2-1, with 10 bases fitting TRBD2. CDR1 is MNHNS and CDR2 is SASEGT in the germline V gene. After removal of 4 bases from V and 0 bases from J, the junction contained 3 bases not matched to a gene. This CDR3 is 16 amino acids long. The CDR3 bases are TGTGCCAGCAGTGCCGCTAGCGGGGGCTCCTACAATGAGCAGTTCTTC. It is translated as CASSAASGGSYNEQFF.

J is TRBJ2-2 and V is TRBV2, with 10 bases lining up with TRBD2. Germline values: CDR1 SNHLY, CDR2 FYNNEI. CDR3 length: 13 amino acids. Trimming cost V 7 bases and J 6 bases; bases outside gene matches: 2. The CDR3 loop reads CASKGLASGELFF. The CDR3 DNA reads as TGTGCCAGCAAGGGACTAGCGTCCGGGGAGCTGTTTTTT.

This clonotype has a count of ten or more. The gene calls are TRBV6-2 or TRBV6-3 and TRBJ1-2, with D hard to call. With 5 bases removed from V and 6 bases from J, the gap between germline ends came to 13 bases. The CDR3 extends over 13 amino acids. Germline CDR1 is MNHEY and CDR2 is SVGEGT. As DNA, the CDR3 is TGTGCCAGCAGTCCTCCCTGGACTCATGGCTACACCTTC. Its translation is CASSPPWTHGYTF.

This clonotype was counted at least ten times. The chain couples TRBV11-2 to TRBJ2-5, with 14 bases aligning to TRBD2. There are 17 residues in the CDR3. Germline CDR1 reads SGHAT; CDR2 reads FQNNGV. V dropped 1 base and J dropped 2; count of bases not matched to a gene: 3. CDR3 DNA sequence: TGTGCCAGCAGCTTAGTGGGGACTAGCGGGGGACAAGAGACCCAGTACTTC. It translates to CASSLVGTSGGQETQYF.

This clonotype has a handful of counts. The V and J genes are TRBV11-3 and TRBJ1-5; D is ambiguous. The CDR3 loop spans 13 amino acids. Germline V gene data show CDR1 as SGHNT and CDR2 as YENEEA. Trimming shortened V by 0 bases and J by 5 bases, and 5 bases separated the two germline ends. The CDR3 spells CASSLDIDQPQHF. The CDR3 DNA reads TGTGCCAGCAGCTTAGATATCGATCAGCCCCAGCATTTT.

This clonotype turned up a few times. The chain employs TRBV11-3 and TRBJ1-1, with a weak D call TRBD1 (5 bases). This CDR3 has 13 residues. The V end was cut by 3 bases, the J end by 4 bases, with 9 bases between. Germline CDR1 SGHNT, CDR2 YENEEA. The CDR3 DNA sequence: TGTGCCAGCAGCTTCCCAGGGCGCACTGAAGCTTTCTTT. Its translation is CASSFPGRTEAFF.